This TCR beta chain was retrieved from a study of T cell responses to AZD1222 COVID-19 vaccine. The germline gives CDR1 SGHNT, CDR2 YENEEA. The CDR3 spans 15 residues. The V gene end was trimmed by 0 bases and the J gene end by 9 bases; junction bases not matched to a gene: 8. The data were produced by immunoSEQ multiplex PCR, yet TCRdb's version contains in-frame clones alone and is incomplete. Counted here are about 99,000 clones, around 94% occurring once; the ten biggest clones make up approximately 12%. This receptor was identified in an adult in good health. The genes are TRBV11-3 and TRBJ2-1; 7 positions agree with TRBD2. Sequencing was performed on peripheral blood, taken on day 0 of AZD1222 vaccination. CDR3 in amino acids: CASSLDSVGGPEQFF. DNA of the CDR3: TGTGCCAGCAGCTTAGATTCGGTGGGAGGGCCTGAGCAGTTCTTC. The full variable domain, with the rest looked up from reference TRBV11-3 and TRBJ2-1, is EAGVVQSPRYKIIEKKQPVAFWCNPISGHNTLYWYLQNLGQGPELLIRYENEEAVDDSQLPKDRFSAERLKGVDSTLKIQPAELGDSAVYLCASSLDSVGGPEQFFGPGTRLTVL.